Below are 29 T cell receptor beta chains sequenced from a single sample in a study of cytomegalovirus exposure and HLA in healthy donors. PCR primers comprised 60 Vbeta and 13 Jbeta primers. Assay used: immunoSEQ multiplex PCR; TCRdb lists only in-frame clones, some missing. This table holds around 180,000 clones, 80% found once. Sequencing was performed on PBMCs. The receptors derive from a man aged 25-40 years in good health and CMV-seropositive.

This clone has just a few counts. The DNA is left out, because the CDR3 cannot be placed on it with certainty; the CDR3 is given as TCRdb lists it. The gene calls are TRBV7-9 and TRBJ2-7; the table assigns TRBD1, which was not confirmed against the DNA. CDR1 SEHNR and CDR2 FQNEAQ come from the germline V gene (reference sequence). With termini counted, the CDR3 has 16 amino acids. This CDR3 reads CSSSLRTDGAVLRAYF.

With respect to this clone: This is likely a read error, given that the CDR3 carries no conserved phenylalanine or tryptophan at its end. No DNA is shown, since the ends of the CDR3 on it are uncertain; the CDR3 is the one TCRdb lists. The chain combines TRBV5-1 with TRBJ1-3; the D call of TRBD1 is as the table states it, not checked on the DNA. The CDR3 adds up to 10 amino acids, both ends counted. Germline V gives CDR1 SGHRS, CDR2 YFSETQ. The CDR3 region is CASSLEDSPV.

This chain connects TRBV7-6 to TRBJ2-5, with a possible D match to TRBD1 (6 bases). The germline V gene has CDR1 SGHVS and CDR2 FNYEAQ. CDR3 length: 14 amino acids. Deletions cut 5 bases from V and 1 base from J, with 11 bases between. The DNA of the CDR3 is TGTGCCAGCAGCACCCCGGACAGCCAAGAGACCCAGTACTTC. It yields the protein CASSTPDSQETQYF. Looking up the rest from reference TRBV7-6 and TRBJ2-5 gives the full variable domain: GAGVSQSPRYKVTKRGQDVALRCDPISGHVSLYWYRQALGQGPEFLTYFNYEAQQDKSGLPNDRFSAERPEGSISTLTIQRTEQRDSAMYRCASSTPDSQETQYFGPGTRLLVL.

The V gene is TRBV10-2, the J gene TRBJ2-7, with 10 bases that match TRBD1. The length of the CDR3 is 16 residues. Per the germline V gene, CDR1 is WSHSY and CDR2 is SAAADI. Trimming at V came to 5 bases and at J to 4 bases, leaving 11 bases not matched to a gene. This CDR3 is CASSFRPGQGLYEQYF. The CDR3 region has the DNA TGCGCCAGCAGTTTCCGCCCGGGACAGGGGCTGTACGAGCAGTACTTC.

V gene TRBV13 combines with J gene TRBJ2-1; 12 bases line up with TRBD2. CDR1 PRHDT and CDR2 FYEKMQ come from the germline V gene (reference sequence). CDR3 length: 15 amino acids. V trimming: 5 bases; J trimming: 6 bases; junction bases outside the gene matches: 5. In DNA, the CDR3 is TGTGCCAGCAGCCCGACTAGCGGGGGACGCAATGAGCAGTTCTTC. This sequence encodes CASSPTSGGRNEQFF.

The V gene is TRBV7-9, the J gene TRBJ2-1, with D possibly TRBD2 on 5 matching bases. The germline V gene encodes CDR1 SEHNR and CDR2 FQNEAQ (reference sequence). The CDR3 covers 15 residues. Trimming stripped 2 bases from V and 8 bases from J, with 16 bases between. CDR3 sequence: CASSLLLDGGYEQFF. CDR3 in DNA: TGTGCCAGCAGCTTATTACTAGATGGCGGATATGAGCAGTTCTTC.

V gene TRBV4-2 combines with J gene TRBJ2-7; the D gene is possibly TRBD1 (5 bases). Germline CDR1 LGHNA, CDR2 YNFKEQ. CDR3 length: 14 residues. The V end lost 0 bases, the J end lost 12 bases, and 18 bases lay between the germline ends. Here the CDR3 reads CASSQDGKEAGRYF. The CDR3 coding sequence is TGTGCCAGCAGCCAAGATGGTAAAGAGGCAGGGCGGTACTTC.

The V call is TRBV6-1, the J call TRBJ1-2; D possibly corresponds to TRBD1 (6 bases). This CDR3 has 16 amino acids. Germline assignment: CDR1 MNHNS and CDR2 SASEGT. Trimming removed 1 base from V and 5 bases from J, with 17 bases in between. The CDR3 region is CASSEVLQGFTYGYTF. CDR3 DNA sequence: TGTGCCAGCAGTGAAGTGCTCCAGGGGTTTACGTATGGCTACACCTTC.

V usage is TRBV9 and J usage is TRBJ1-1, with 12 positions matching TRBD1. CDR1 and CDR2 from the germline V gene are SGDLS and YYNGEE. This CDR3 contains 17 residues. Germline trimming cut 3 bases from V and 1 base from J; bases unmatched to any gene: 7. The CDR3 sequence is CASSAGTGGAGNTEAFF. The CDR3 DNA reads TGTGCCAGCAGCGCCGGGACAGGGGGCGCGGGGAACACTGAAGCTTTCTTT.

The chain combines TRBV5-1 with TRBJ2-7; TRBD2 agrees at 13 bases. CDR3 length: 16 amino acids. Germline V gene lookup returns CDR1 SGHRS and CDR2 YFSETQ. With V trimmed by 5 bases and J by 2 bases, 7 bases remained unmatched. CDR3 sequence (DNA): TGCGCCAGCAGTCCCGGGACTAGCGGGATTACCTACGAGCAGTACTTC. It specifies CASSPGTSGITYEQYF.

The chain uses TRBV7-2 and TRBJ1-5; D possibly corresponds to TRBD1 (6 bases). V lost 5 bases and J lost 7, with 21 bases in between. From germline, CDR1 is SGHTA and CDR2 FQGNSA. The CDR3 is made up of 16 amino acids. The CDR3 DNA sequence: TGTGCCAGCAGCCCCCTGGACAGTCTAAGTGGACAGCCCCAGCATTTT. This gives the protein CASSPLDSLSGQPQHF.

This clone was recorded at least ten times. J is TRBJ1-1 and V is TRBV5-6, with a tentative D call TRBD1 (5 bases). The CDR3 length is 14 residues. V was cut by 1 base and J by 11 bases, with 18 bases left in between. Germline lookup yields CDR1 SGHDT and CDR2 YYEEEE. The CDR3: CASSLTSGRGAAFF. The CDR3 coding sequence is TGTGCCAGCAGCTTGACCTCGGGGAGGGGTGCTGCTTTCTTT. Variable domain in full (rest from reference TRBV5-6 and TRBJ1-1): DAGVTQSPTHLIKTRGQQVTLRCSPKSGHDTVSWYQQALGQGPQFIFQYYEEEERQRGNFPDRFSGHQFPNYSSELNVNALLLGDSALYLCASSLTSGRGAAFFGQGTRLTVV.

The V and J genes are TRBV15 and TRBJ2-7; TRBD2 agrees at 11 bases. The length of the CDR3 is 16 residues. Looked up from germline, CDR1 is LNHNV and CDR2 is YYDKDF (reference sequence). J was trimmed by 3 bases and V by 3 bases; bases with no gene match: 7. CDR3 DNA: TGTGCCACCAGCAGCACGGGACTAGCGGTGTTCTACGAGCAGTACTTC. Its translation is CATSSTGLAVFYEQYF.

The chain employs TRBV9 and TRBJ2-7; TRBD1 aligns across 8 bases. This CDR3 region has 15 residues. The V and J ends lost 4 bases and 0 bases, in that order; junction bases with no gene match: 6. CDR1 and CDR2 (germline): SGDLS, YYNGEE. Written as DNA, the CDR3 is TGTGCCAGCAGCCCCTGGACAGGGAGCTCCTACGAGCAGTACTTC. Its translation: CASSPWTGSSYEQYF. Drawing the rest from reference TRBV9 and TRBJ2-7, the complete variable domain is DSGVTQTPKHLITATGQRVTLRCSPRSGDLSVYWYQQSLDQGLQFLIQYYNGEERAKGNILERFSAQQFPDLHSELNLSSLELGDSALYFCASSPWTGSSYEQYFGPGTRLTVT.

The V gene is TRBV11-3, the J gene TRBJ2-1; 7 bases are shared with TRBD1. Germline V gene data show CDR1 as SGHNT and CDR2 as YENEEA. The junction had 9 bases not matched to a gene; V was cut back by 5 bases and J by 5 bases. This CDR3 is built from 15 residues. CDR3 bases: TGTGCCAGCAGCCTGGGGGACAGATCTGACAATGAGCAGTTCTTC. Translating gives CASSLGDRSDNEQFF.

V is TRBV7-9 and J is TRBJ2-4, with D possibly TRBD2 on 6 matching bases. The length of the CDR3 is 15 residues. Trimming left V 2 bases short and J 8 bases short, with 16 bases between. Germline V gene lookup returns CDR1 SEHNR and CDR2 FQNEAQ (reference sequence). CDR3: CASSLFNWGGDIQYF. CDR3 nucleotide sequence: TGTGCCAGCAGCTTATTTAATTGGGGAGGCGACATTCAGTACTTC.

A word on this clone: One end of the junction fails to match germline, which may point to a read error. Other DNA sequences in the sample encode the same CDR3. The CDR3 protein is CASSLGLAGGVETQYF. The CDR3 DNA sequence: TGCGCCAGCAGCCTAGGACTAGCGGGAGGGGTAGAGACTCAGTACTTC. The chain uses TRBV5-1 and TRBJ2-5, with TRBD2 matching 15 bases. Germline lookup yields CDR1 SGHRS and CDR2 YFSETQ. The CDR3 is 16 residues long.

This clone appeared once. This chain connects TRBV7-9 to TRBJ2-2; 7 nucleotides align to TRBD1. The germline V gene encodes CDR1 SEHNR and CDR2 FQNEAQ (reference sequence). J lost 5 bases, V lost 2 bases, and 8 bases had no gene match. The CDR3 extends over 16 amino acids. CDR3 in amino acids: CASSLNRGGRTGELFF. The CDR3 region has the DNA TGTGCCAGCAGCTTAAACAGAGGGGGCAGGACCGGGGAGCTGTTTTTT.

In its sample, this clone was seen once. DNA of the CDR3: TGTGCCAGCACCACGGGGGGGGGCTACGAGCAGTACTTC. It yields the protein CASTTGGGYEQYF. The rearrangement links TRBV2 to TRBJ2-7, with 8 bases aligning to TRBD2. The V and J ends lost 7 bases and 3 bases, in that order; junction bases with no gene match: 5. The CDR3 spans 13 residues. The germline CDR1 and CDR2 sequences are SNHLY and FYNNEI.

J is TRBJ2-3 and V is TRBV4-2, with D perhaps matching TRBD1 (6 bases). This CDR3 is built from 16 residues. Trimming took off 0 bases at V and 2 bases at J, with 12 bases between the two ends. CDR1 and CDR2 (germline): LGHNA, YNFKEQ. CDR3 protein: CASSQEDSPPTDTQYF. CDR3 nucleotides: TGTGCCAGCAGCCAAGAGGACAGCCCACCCACAGATACGCAGTATTTT.

The rearrangement uses TRBV2 and TRBJ1-2; 8 bases fit TRBD1. The CDR3 length is 13 residues. After removal of 6 bases from V and 0 bases from J, the junction contained 0 bases not matched to a gene. Germline V gene lookup returns CDR1 SNHLY and CDR2 FYNNEI. The CDR3 nucleotides are TGTGCCAGCAGGACAGGGGCTAACTATGGCTACACCTTC. Protein sequence: CASRTGANYGYTF.

This chain joins TRBV15 and TRBJ2-3, with D perhaps matching TRBD1 (6 bases). The CDR3 is made up of 16 amino acids. V was clipped by 0 bases and J by 2 bases, with 12 bases between them. CDR1 and CDR2 from the germline V gene are LNHNV and YYDKDF (reference sequence). CDR3 loop: CATSRDGRGLTDTQYF. DNA for the CDR3: TGTGCCACCAGCAGAGACGGCAGGGGTCTCACAGATACGCAGTATTTT.

The chain uses TRBV6-5 and TRBJ2-2; 7 nucleotides agree with TRBD1. The CDR3 covers 13 residues. J was trimmed by 3 bases and V by 6 bases; bases with no gene match: 1. Germline V CDR1 and CDR2: MNHEY, SVGAGI. CDR3 sequence (DNA): TGTGCCAGCAGGACAGGGTACACCGGGGAGCTGTTTTTT. Translated, it gives CASRTGYTGELFF.

The rearrangement links TRBV4-1 to TRBJ2-1; D might be TRBD2 (6 bases). The V end was cut by 0 bases, the J end by 2 bases, with 11 bases between. Germline lookup yields CDR1 MGHRA and CDR2 YSYEKL. This CDR3 has 16 residues. CDR3 coding DNA: TGCGCCAGCAGCCAAGATATGGCGGGGCCCTACAATGAGCAGTTCTTC. Translation gives CASSQDMAGPYNEQFF.

The J gene is TRBJ1-2, the V gene TRBV4-2, with 8 bases matching TRBD1. J gave up 2 bases and V 0 bases, and 8 bases lay outside the gene matches. CDR3 length: 17 amino acids. The germline gives CDR1 LGHNA, CDR2 YNFKEQ. The CDR3, as DNA: TGTGCCAGCAGCCAAGATTTTGGACAGGGATGGAACTATGGCTACACCTTC. Its translation: CASSQDFGQGWNYGYTF.

The chain couples TRBV28 to TRBJ2-5; 13 bases match TRBD2. Trimming took 5 bases from V and 5 from J; bases not matched to a gene: 8. The CDR3 extends over 16 amino acids. Germline V lookup: CDR1 MDHEN, CDR2 SYDVKM. For the CDR3, the DNA is TGTGCCAGCAGTCGGACTAGCGGGAGTGTCTGGGAGACCCAGTACTTC. This gives the protein CASSRTSGSVWETQYF.

V and J are TRBV7-2 and TRBJ2-7; 7 positions match TRBD1. Trimming removed 5 bases from V and 3 bases from J; junction bases left unmatched: 10. Germline V gene sequence: CDR1 SGHTA, CDR2 FQGNSA. The CDR3 is 15 residues long. CDR3 coding DNA: TGTGCCAGCAGCCGACCGGGACAGTTACTCTACGAGCAGTACTTC. This encodes CASSRPGQLLYEQYF.

The genes are TRBV6-5 and TRBJ2-7, with D hard to call. V was cut by 6 bases and J by 3 bases, with 18 bases left in between. The CDR3 runs to 15 residues. Germline V gene sequence: CDR1 MNHEY, CDR2 SVGAGI. CDR3 nucleotides: TGTGCCAGCAGAAAAGACACCTCCTTATACTACGAGCAGTACTTC. Its protein product is CASRKDTSLYYEQYF.

The chain carries TRBV29-1 and TRBJ2-5, with 9 bases matching TRBD2. There are 13 residues in the CDR3. Germline CDR1 reads SQVTM; CDR2 reads ANQGSEA. Trimming took 5 bases from V and 3 from J; bases not matched to a gene: 4. Here the CDR3 DNA reads TGCAGCGTTTCAATAGCGGGGGAAGAGACCCAGTACTTC. This translates into CSVSIAGEETQYF. The full variable domain, rest sourced from reference TRBV29-1 and TRBJ2-5, is SAVISQKPSRDICQRGTSLTIQCQVDSQVTMMFWYRQQPGQSLTLIATANQGSEATYESGFVIDKFPISRPNLTFSTLTVSNMSPEDSSIYLCSVSIAGEETQYFGPGTRLLVL.